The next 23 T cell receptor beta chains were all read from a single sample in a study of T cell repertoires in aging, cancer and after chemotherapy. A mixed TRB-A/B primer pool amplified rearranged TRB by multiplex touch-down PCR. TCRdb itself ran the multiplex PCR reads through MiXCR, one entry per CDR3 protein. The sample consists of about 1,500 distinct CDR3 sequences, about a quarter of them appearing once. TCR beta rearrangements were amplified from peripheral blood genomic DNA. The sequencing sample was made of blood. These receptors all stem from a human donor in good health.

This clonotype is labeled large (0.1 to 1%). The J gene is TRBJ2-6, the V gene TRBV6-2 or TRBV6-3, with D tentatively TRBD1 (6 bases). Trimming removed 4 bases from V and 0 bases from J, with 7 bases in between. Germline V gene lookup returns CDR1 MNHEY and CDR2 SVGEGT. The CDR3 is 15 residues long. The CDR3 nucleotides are TGTGCCAGCAGTTCGGACAGCTCTGGGGCCAACGTCCTGACTTTC. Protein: CASSSDSSGANVLTF.

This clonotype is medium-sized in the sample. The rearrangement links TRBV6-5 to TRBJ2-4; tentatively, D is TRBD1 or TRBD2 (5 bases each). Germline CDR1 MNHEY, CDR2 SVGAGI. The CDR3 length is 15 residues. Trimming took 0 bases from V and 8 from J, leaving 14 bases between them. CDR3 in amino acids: CASSYSRVRGDIQYF. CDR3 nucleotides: TGTGCCAGCAGTTACTCGAGGGTCCGAGGGGACATTCAGTACTTC.

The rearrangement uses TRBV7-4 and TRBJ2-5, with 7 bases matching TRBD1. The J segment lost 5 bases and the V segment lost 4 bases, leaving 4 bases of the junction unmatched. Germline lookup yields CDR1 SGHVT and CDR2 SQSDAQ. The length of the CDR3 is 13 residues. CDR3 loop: CASSSQTGETQYF. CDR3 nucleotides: TGTGCCAGCAGCTCCCAGACAGGGGAGACCCAGTACTTC.

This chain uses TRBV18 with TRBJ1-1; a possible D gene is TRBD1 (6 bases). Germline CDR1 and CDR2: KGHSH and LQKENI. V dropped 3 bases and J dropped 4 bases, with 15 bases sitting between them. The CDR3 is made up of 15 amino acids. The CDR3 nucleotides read TGTGCCAGCTCACCCCCGGGGGGCTTGGGCACTGAAGCTTTCTTT. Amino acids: CASSPPGGLGTEAFF.

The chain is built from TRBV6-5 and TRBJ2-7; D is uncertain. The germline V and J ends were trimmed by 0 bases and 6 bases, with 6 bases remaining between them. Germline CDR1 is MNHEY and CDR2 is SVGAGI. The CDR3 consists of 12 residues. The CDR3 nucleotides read TGTGCCAGCAGTTACTCGTTGAGCGAGCAGTACTTC. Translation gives CASSYSLSEQYF.

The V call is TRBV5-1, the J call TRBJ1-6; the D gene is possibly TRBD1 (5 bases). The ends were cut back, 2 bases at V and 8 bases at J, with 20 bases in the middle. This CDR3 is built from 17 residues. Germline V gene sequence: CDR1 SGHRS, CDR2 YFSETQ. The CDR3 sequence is CASSFRPGRVGDSPLHF. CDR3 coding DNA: TGCGCCAGCAGCTTTCGACCAGGCAGGGTCGGGGATTCACCCCTCCACTTT.

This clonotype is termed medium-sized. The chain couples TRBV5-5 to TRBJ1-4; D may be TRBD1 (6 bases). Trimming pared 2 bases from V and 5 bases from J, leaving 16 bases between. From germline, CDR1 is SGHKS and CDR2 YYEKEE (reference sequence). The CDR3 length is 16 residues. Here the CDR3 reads CASSFVAGRGNEKLFF. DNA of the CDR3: TGTGCCAGCAGCTTCGTGGCGGGGAGGGGGAATGAAAAACTGTTTTTT.

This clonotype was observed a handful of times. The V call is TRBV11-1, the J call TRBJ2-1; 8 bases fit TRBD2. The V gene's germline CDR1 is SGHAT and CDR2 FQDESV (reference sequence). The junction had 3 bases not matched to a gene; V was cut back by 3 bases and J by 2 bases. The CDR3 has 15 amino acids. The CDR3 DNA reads TGTGCCAGCAGCTTCACTAGCGGAACCTACAATGAGCAGTTCTTC. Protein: CASSFTSGTYNEQFF.

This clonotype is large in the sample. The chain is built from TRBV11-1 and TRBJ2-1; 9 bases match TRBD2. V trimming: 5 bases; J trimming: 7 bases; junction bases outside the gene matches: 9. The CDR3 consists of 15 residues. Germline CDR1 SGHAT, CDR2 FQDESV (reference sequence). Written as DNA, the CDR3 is TGTGCCAGCAGCACCCGGGGAAGCGGGAGGAATGAGCAGTTCTTC. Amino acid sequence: CASSTRGSGRNEQFF.

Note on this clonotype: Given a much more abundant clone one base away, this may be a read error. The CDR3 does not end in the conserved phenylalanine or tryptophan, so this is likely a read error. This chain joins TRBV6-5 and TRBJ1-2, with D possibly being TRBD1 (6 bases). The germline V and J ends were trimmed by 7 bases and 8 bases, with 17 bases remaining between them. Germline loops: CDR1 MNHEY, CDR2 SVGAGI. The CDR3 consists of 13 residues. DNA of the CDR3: TGTGCCAGCATTCTGAGGGACACGCTCGGCTACACCTCC. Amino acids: CASILRDTLGYTS.

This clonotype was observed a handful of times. CDR3 sequence: CSARDMDNEQFF. The CDR3 DNA sequence: TGCAGTGCTAGAGATATGGATAATGAGCAGTTCTTC. This chain connects TRBV20-1 to TRBJ2-1, with D unclear. Germline V gene data show CDR1 as DFQATT and CDR2 as SNEGSKA (reference sequence). This CDR3 spans 12 amino acids. V was shortened by 0 bases and J by 7 bases, with 7 bases between the two germline ends.

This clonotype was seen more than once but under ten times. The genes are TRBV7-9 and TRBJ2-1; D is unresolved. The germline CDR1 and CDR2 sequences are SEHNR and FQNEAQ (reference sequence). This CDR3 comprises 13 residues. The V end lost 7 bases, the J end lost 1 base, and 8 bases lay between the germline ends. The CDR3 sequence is CASTHPSYNEQFF. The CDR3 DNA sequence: TGTGCCAGCACCCACCCTTCCTACAATGAGCAGTTCTTC.

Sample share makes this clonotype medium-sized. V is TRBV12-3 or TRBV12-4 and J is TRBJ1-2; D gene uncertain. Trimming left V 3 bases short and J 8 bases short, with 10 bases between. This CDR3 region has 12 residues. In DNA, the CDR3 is TGTGCCAGCAGTTTTACGCTCTCGGGCTACACCTTC. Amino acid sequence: CASSFTLSGYTF.

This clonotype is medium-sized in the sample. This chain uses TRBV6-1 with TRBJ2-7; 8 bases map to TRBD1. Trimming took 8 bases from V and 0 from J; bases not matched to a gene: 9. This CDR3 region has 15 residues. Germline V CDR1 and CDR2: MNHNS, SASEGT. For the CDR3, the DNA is TGTGCCAGCCTAAGGGCAGGGACAGGCTCCTACGAGCAGTACGTC. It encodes CASLRAGTGSYEQYV.

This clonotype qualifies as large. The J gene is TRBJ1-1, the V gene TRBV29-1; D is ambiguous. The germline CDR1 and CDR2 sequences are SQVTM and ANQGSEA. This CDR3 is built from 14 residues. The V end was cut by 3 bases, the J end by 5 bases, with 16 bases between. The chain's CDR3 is CSVEAGVRWTEAFF. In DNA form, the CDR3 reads TGCAGCGTTGAGGCGGGAGTAAGATGGACTGAAGCTTTCTTT.

Here the CDR3 reads CASTQGTEAFF. The CDR3 bases are TGTGCCAGCACCCAAGGTACTGAAGCTTTCTTT. The chain employs TRBV6-2 or TRBV6-3 and TRBJ1-1, with no clear D. This CDR3 spans 11 amino acids. Per the germline V gene, CDR1 is MNHEY and CDR2 is SVGEGT. V was cut by 7 bases and J by 5 bases, with 8 bases left in between.

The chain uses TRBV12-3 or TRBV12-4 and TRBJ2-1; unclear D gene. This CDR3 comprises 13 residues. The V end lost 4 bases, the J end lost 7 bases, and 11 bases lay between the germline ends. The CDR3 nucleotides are TGTGCCAGCAGTTCAATGGCTAATAATGAGCAGTTCTTC. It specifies CASSSMANNEQFF.

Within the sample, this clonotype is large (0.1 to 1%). The DNA of the CDR3 is TGTGCCAGCAGCCGGGACAGGAGCACAGATACGCAGTATTTT. Protein: CASSRDRSTDTQYF. This chain joins TRBV6-5 and TRBJ2-3, with 8 bases fitting TRBD1. This CDR3 is 14 amino acids long. CDR1 and CDR2 (germline): MNHEY, SVGAGI. Trimming at V came to 6 bases and at J to 0 bases, leaving 2 bases not matched to a gene.

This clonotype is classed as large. The CDR3 reads CASSYVGSLTDTQYF. The CDR3, as DNA: TGTGCCAGCAGTTACGTCGGCAGCTTGACAGATACGCAGTATTTT. The chain carries TRBV6-5 and TRBJ2-3; D uncertain. V dropped 2 bases and J dropped 3 bases, with 12 bases sitting between them. Germline V gives CDR1 MNHEY, CDR2 SVGAGI. This CDR3 region has 15 residues.

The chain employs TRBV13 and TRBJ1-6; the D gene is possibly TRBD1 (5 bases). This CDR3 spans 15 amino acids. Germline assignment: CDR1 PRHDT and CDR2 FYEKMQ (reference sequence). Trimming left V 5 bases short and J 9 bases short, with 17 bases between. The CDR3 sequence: CASSGGGSFSSPLHF. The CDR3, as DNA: TGTGCCAGCAGCGGGGGGGGGAGCTTTAGTTCACCCCTCCACTTT.

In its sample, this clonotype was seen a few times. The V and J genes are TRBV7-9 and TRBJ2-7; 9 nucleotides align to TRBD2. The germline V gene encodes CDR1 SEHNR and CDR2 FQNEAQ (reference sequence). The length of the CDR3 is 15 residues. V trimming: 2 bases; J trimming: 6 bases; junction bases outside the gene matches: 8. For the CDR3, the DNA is TGTGCCAGCAGCTTAAGGGCTAGCGGGATTTCCGAGCAGTACTTC. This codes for CASSLRASGISEQYF. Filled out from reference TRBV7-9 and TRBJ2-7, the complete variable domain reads DTGVSQNPRHKITKRGQNVTFRCDPISEHNRLYWYRQTLGQGPEFLTYFQNEAQLEKSRLLSDRFSAERPKGSFSTLEIQRTEQGDSAMYLCASSLRASGISEQYFGPGTRLTVT.

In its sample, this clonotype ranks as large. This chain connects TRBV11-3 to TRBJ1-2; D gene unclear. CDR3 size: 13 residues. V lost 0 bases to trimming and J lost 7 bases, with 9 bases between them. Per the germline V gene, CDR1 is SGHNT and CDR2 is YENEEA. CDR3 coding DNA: TGTGCCAGCAGCTTAGATTATGTAGGTGGCTACACCTTC. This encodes CASSLDYVGGYTF.

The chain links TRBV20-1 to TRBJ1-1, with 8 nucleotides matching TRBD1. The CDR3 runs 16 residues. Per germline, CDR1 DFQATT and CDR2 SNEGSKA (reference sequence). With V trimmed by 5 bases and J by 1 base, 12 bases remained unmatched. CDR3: CSAFDRGLSPNTEAFF. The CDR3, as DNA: TGCAGTGCTTTCGACAGGGGCCTCTCACCGAACACTGAAGCTTTCTTT.